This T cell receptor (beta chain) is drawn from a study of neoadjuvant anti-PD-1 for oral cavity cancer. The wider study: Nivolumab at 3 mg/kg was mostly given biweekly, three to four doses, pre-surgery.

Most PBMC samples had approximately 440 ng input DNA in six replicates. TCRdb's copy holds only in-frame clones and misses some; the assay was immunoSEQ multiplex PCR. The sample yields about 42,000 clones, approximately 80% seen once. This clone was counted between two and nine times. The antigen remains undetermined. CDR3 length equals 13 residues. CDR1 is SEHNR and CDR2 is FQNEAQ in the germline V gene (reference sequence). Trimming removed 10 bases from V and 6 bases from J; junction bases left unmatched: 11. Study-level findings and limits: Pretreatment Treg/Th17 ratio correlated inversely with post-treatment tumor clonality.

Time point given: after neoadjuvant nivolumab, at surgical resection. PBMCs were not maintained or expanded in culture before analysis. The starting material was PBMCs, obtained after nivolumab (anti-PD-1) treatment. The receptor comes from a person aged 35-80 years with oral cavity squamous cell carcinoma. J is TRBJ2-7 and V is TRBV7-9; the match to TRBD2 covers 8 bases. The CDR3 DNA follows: TGTGCCACAATGGGACTAGACCTCAGCGAGCAGTACTTC. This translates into CATMGLDLSEQYF.